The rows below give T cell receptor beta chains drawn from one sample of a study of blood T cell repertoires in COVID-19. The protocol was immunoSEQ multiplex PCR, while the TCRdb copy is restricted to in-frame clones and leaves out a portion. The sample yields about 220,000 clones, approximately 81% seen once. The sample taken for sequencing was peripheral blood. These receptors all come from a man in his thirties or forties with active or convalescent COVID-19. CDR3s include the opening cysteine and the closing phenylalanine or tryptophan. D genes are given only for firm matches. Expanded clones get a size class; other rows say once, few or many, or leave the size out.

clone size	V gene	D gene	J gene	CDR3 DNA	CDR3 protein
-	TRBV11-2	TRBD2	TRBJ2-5	TGTGCCAGCAGTCCTCATCTAGCGGGTGGGGAGACCCAGTACTTC	CASSPHLAGGETQYF
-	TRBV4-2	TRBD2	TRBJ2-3	TGTGCCAGCAGCCAAGGACTAGCGGCCACAGATACGCAGTATTTT	CASSQGLAATDTQYF
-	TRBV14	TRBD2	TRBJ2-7	TGTGCCAGCAGCCACCGTGGGGGGGTGTTCGCCTACGAGCAGTACTTC	CASSHRGGVFAYEQYF
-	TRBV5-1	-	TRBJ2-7	TGCGCCAGCAGCTTGGGATTCGGGACTCGAACCTACGAGCAGTACTTC	CASSLGFGTRTYEQYF
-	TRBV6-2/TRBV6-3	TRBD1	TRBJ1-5	TGTGCCAGCAGTCCCACGACAGGGGTAGGCAATCAGCCCCAGCATTTT	CASSPTTGVGNQPQHF
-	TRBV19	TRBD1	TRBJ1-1	TGTGCCAGTAGGACAGGGGGCGGACCTAACACTGAAGCTTTCTTT	CASRTGGGPNTEAFF
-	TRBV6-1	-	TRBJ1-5	TGTGCCAGCAGTGAACAGTTGGGAGGGAATCAGCCCCAGCATTTT	CASSEQLGGNQPQHF
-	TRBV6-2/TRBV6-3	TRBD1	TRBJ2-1	TGTGCCAGCAGCCCCGACAGGGTCGACTACAATGAGCAGTTCTTC	CASSPDRVDYNEQFF
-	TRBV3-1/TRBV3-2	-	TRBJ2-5	TGTGCCAGCAGCCAAGGACAGGTCTCAGAGACCCAGTACTTC	CASSQGQVSETQYF
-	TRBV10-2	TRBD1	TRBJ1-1	TGCGCCAGCGTGACAGGGGACACTGAAGCTTTCTTT	CASVTGDTEAFF
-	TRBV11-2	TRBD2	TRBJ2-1	TGTGCCAGCAGCTTGAGGCGGGGGGGCATTGAGCAGTTCTTC	CASSLRRGGIEQFF
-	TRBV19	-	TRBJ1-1	TGTGCCAGTAGCCTCCCGGGGGGAGCAGCGGGCACTGAAGCTTTCTTT	CASSLPGGAAGTEAFF
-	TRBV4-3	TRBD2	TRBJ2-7	TGCGCCAGCAGCCCCCGACTAGCGGAACGGGACGAGCAGTACTTC	CASSPRLAERDEQYF
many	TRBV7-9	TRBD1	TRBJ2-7	TGTGCCAGCAGCTTGACAGGGCCGAACCACGAGCAGTACTTC	CASSLTGPNHEQYF
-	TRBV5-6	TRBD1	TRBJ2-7	TGTGCCAGCAGCGCTTTGACAGGGTACGAGCAGTACTTC	CASSALTGYEQYF
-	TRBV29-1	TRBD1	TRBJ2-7	TGCAGCGCACGGACAGGGGGATACTACGAGCAGTACTTC	CSARTGGYYEQYF
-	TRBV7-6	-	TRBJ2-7	TGTGCCAGCAGCTTAGAAACCCCGCCGGCCTACGAGCAGTACTTC	CASSLETPPAYEQYF
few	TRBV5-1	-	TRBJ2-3	TGCGCCAGCAGCTTTACAGGCCACAACACAGATACGCAGTATTTT	CASSFTGHNTDTQYF
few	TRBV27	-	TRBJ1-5	TGTGCCAGCAGCCCAAATGACAGGCTTAATCAGCCCCAGCATTTT	CASSPNDRLNQPQHF
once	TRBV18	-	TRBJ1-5	TGTGCCAGCTCACCGGGGGAGGGGAGTCAGCCCCAGCATTTT	CASSPGEGSQPQHF
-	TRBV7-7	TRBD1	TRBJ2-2	TGTGCCAGCAGCTTAGAGGACAGGGGCCCGAACACCGGGGAGCTGTTTTTT	CASSLEDRGPNTGELFF
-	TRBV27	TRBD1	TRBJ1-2	TGTGCCAGCAGTTTATGGGGACAGGGCTATGGCTACACCTTC	CASSLWGQGYGYTF
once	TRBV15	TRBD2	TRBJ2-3	TGTGCCACCAGCAGAGATAGTAGGGCGGGAGTCACAGATACGCAGTATTTT	CATSRDSRAGVTDTQYF